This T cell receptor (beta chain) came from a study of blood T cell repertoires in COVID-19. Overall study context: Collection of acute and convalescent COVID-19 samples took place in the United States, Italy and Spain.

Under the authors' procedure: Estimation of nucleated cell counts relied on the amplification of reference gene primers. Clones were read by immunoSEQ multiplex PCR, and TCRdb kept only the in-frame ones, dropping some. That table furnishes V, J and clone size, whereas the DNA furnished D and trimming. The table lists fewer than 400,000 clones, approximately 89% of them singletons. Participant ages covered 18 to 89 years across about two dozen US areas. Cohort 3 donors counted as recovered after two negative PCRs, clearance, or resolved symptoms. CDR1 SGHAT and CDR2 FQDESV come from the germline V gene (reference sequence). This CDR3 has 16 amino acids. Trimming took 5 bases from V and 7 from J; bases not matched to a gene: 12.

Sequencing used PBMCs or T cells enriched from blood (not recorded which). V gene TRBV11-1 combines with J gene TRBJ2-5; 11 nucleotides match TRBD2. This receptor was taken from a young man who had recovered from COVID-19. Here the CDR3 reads CASSKEPTSGVGTQYF. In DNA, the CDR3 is TGTGCCAGCAGCAAAGAACCGACTAGCGGGGTAGGGACCCAGTACTTC.